This is a list of T cell receptor beta chains from one sample in a study of T cells in Graves' hyperthyroidism and ophthalmopathy. TCRdb processed the multiplex PCR reads anew with MiXCR; each CDR3 protein has one entry. This table has more than 350,000 distinct CDR3 sequences, approximately 14% appearing once. The sequenced sample consisted of blood. The receptors originated from a woman aged 60-70 years with Graves' ophthalmopathy. The CDR3 runs from the conserved cysteine through the conserved F or W. D genes are given only for firm matches. Not all rows give a size; the values are once, few, many and, for expanded clones, a class.

TRBD1	many	TRBJ2-5	TRBV28	TGTGCCATCGGGACCTACAGGGGATGGGGAGAGACCCAGTACTTC	CAIGTYRGWGETQYF
-	many	TRBJ1-1	TRBV5-1	TGCGCCAGCAGCTTGGGCTTGTACAGGGACCCTGAAGCTTTCTTT	CASSLGLYRDPEAFF
TRBD1	-	TRBJ1-5	TRBV6-1	TGTGCCAGCAGGAGTACAGGGGGAAGCAATCAGCCCCAGCATTTT	CASRSTGGSNQPQHF
-	many	TRBJ2-1	TRBV12-3/TRBV12-4	TGTGCCAGCAGTACGGACGTATACAATGAGCAGTTCTTC	CASSTDVYNEQFF
-	few	TRBJ2-1	TRBV7-2	TGTGCCAGCAGCCCCGTGGAGGGGAATGAGCAGTTCTTC	CASSPVEGNEQFF
-	many	TRBJ1-6	TRBV5-1	TGCGCCAGCAGCTTGGAGTCTCCGACTAAAAATCCCCTCCACTTT	CASSLESPTKNPLHF
TRBD1	-	TRBJ1-6	TRBV6-7	TGTGCCAGCAGTTACGGGACAGGAAATTCACCCCTCCACTTT	CASSYGTGNSPLHF
-	-	TRBJ1-4	TRBV20-1	TGCAGTGCTAGAGGGGGGTTGGGGGCAGGTGAAAAACTGTTTTTT	CSARGGLGAGEKLFF
-	-	TRBJ2-7	TRBV5-4	TGTGCCAGCAGCTTGGAGGGGGGGCGTCGCTACGAGCAGTACTTC	CASSLEGGRRYEQYF
-	many	TRBJ1-1	TRBV30	TGTGCCTGCCGGGAAGAGACCAGGGACACTGAAGCTTTCTTT	CACREETRDTEAFF
TRBD2	many	TRBJ2-7	TRBV30	TGTGCCCTAGCTGGGACTAGCTCCTACGAGCAGTACTTC	CALAGTSSYEQYF
TRBD2	many	TRBJ2-3	TRBV18	TGTGCCAGCTCACCCTTAGCGGGAGTGAACACAGATACGCAGTATTTT	CASSPLAGVNTDTQYF
TRBD2	many	TRBJ2-3	TRBV5-1	TGCGCCACAGCAGGCGGGAGAGCAGATACGCAGTATTTT	CATAGGRADTQYF
TRBD1	-	TRBJ2-3	TRBV19	TGTGCCAGTAGTCTCCTAGTGGGACAGAGCACAGATACGCAGTATTTT	CASSLLVGQSTDTQYF
-	few	TRBJ1-1	TRBV29-1	TGCAGCGTTGAAACTAGGTCGGTTAACACTGAAGCTTTCTTT	CSVETRSVNTEAFF
TRBD1	many	TRBJ2-7	TRBV5-1	TGCGCCAGCAGCTACGACAGGGGGGGGCACGAGCAGTACTTC	CASSYDRGGHEQYF
-	many	TRBJ2-3	TRBV5-8	TGTGCCAGCAGCGAAGCAGAATCTAGCACAGATACGCAGTATTTT	CASSEAESSTDTQYF
-	-	TRBJ1-2	TRBV20-1	TGCAGTGCTAGGATGCCCCCGGGACCCCAAGCGTACTATGGCTACACCTTC	CSARMPPGPQAYYGYTF
TRBD1	many	TRBJ2-7	TRBV6-1	TGTGCCAGTACAGGGGCGATATCCTACGAGCAGTACTTC	CASTGAISYEQYF
-	few	TRBJ2-5	TRBV20-1	TGCAGTGCTAGACTATCTATTTATGAGACCCAGTACTTC	CSARLSIYETQYF
TRBD2	many	TRBJ2-2	TRBV28	TGTGCCAGCAGTGCTCTCTCATCAACTAGCGGGACCACCGGGGAGCTGTTTTTT	CASSALSSTSGTTGELFF
-	many	TRBJ2-7	TRBV5-1	TGCGCCAGCAGTCCCGGTGGGAACGAGCAGTACTTC	CASSPGGNEQYF
-	many	TRBJ2-3	TRBV5-1	TGCGCCAGCAGCTTTAACAAACCCACAGATACGCAGTATTTT	CASSFNKPTDTQYF
TRBD2	few	TRBJ2-7	TRBV5-1	TGCGCCAGCAGCTTGGGGACTAGCGGGAGACTCGAGCAGTACTTC	CASSLGTSGRLEQYF
-	few	TRBJ2-1	TRBV13	TGTGCCAGCAGCATACTAGCTGAGCAGTTCTTC	CASSILAEQFF
-	few	TRBJ2-6	TRBV3-1	TGTGCCAGCAGCCATCGTCCAGGTCGACGCTCTGGGGCCAACGTCCTGACTTTC	CASSHRPGRRSGANVLTF
TRBD1	many	TRBJ2-3	TRBV6-1	TGTGCCAGCAGTTATAGGGCAGGGGGCGCAGATACGCAGTATTTT	CASSYRAGGADTQYF
-	many	TRBJ1-1	TRBV7-8	TGTGCCAGCAGCGTCAGGGGAATGAACACTGAAGCTTTCTTT	CASSVRGMNTEAFF
-	-	TRBJ2-2	TRBV7-2	TGTGCCAGCAGCCCTCAGGGGGGGGAGCTGTTTTTT	CASSPQGGELFF
-	many	TRBJ2-5	TRBV7-9	TGTGCCAGCAGCTTAGAGAACAGCCAAGAGACCCAGTACTTC	CASSLENSQETQYF
-	-	TRBJ2-7	TRBV7-6	TGTGCCAGCAGCTTAGAGTCTAGGGGTGACGAGCAGTACTTC	CASSLESRGDEQYF
-	-	TRBJ2-7	TRBV20-1	TGCAGTGCTAGCTACGAGGCCGGGGTCGAGCAGTACTTC	CSASYEAGVEQYF
-	many	TRBJ2-7	TRBV6-2/TRBV6-3	TGTGCCAGCAGCTCCCCACTCAGGGACTCCTACGAGCAGTACTTC	CASSSPLRDSYEQYF
-	many	TRBJ1-1	TRBV28	TGTGCCAGCAGTTCCAGGCCGTCCTCCGGGGCTTTCTTT	CASSSRPSSGAFF